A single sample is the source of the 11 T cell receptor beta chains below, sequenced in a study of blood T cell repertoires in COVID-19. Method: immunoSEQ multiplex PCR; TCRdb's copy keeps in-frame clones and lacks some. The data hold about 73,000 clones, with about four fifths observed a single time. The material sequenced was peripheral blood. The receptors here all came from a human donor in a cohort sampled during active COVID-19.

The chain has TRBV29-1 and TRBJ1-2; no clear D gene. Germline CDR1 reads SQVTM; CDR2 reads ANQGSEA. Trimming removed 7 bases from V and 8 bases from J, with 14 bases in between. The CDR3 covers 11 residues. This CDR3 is CSAWGGWGYTF. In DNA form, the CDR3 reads TGCAGCGCTTGGGGAGGATGGGGCTACACCTTC.

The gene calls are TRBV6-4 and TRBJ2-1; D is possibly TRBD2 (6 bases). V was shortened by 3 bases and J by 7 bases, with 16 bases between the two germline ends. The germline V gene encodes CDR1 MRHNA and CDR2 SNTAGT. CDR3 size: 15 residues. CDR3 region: CASSEGTGEGNEQFF. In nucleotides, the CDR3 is TGTGCCAGCAGTGAAGGAACGGGGGAAGGGAATGAGCAGTTCTTC.

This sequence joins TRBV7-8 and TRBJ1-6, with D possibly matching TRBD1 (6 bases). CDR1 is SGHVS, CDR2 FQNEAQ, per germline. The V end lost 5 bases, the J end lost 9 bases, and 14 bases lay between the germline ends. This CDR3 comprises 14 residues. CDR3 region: CASSPTGYRSPLHF. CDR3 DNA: TGTGCCAGCAGCCCGACAGGTTATCGTTCACCCCTCCACTTT.

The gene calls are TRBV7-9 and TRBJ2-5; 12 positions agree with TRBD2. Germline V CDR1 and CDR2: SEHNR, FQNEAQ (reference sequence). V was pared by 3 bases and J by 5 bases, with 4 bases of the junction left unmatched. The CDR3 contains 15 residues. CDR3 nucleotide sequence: TGTGCCAGCAGCTTGTATCTAGCGGGGGGGGAGACCCAGTACTTC. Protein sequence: CASSLYLAGGETQYF.

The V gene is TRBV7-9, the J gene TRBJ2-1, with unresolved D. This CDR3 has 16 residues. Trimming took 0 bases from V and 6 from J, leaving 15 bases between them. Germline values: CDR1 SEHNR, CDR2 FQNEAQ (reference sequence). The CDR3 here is CASSLAQDVVGNEQFF. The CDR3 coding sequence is TGTGCCAGCAGCTTAGCCCAGGATGTAGTGGGCAATGAGCAGTTCTTC.

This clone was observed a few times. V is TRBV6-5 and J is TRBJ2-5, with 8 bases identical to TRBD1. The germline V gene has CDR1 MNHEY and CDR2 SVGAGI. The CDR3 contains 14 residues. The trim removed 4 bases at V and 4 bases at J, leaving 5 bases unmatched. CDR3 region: CASSSRGRGETQYF. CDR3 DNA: TGTGCCAGCAGTTCCAGGGGGCGCGGAGAGACCCAGTACTTC.

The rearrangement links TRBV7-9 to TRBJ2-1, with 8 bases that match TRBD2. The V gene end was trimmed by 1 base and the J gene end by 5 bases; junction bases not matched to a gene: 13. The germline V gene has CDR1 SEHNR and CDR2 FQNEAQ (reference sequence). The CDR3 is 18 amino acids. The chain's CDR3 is CASSLGFGSGGSDNEQFF. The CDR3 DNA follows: TGTGCCAGCAGCTTAGGGTTTGGGAGCGGGGGAAGTGACAATGAGCAGTTCTTC.

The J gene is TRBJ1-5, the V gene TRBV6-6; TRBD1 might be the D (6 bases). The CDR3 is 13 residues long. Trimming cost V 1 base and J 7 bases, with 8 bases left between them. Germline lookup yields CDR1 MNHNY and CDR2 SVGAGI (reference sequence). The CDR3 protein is CASSYYRAQPQHF. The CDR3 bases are TGTGCCAGCAGTTACTACAGGGCGCAGCCCCAGCATTTT.

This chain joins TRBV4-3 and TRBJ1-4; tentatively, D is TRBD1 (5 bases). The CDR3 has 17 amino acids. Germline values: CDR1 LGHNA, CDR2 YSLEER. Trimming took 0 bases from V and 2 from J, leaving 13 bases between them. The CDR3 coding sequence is TGCGCCAGCAGCCAAGATCTAAGGGACTGGACTAATGAAAAACTGTTTTTT. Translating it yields CASSQDLRDWTNEKLFF.

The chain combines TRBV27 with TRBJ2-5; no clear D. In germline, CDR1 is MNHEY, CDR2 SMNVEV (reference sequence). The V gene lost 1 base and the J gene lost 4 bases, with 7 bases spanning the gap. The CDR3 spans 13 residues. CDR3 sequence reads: CASSLFPGETQYF. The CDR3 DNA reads TGTGCCAGCAGTTTATTCCCAGGAGAGACCCAGTACTTC.

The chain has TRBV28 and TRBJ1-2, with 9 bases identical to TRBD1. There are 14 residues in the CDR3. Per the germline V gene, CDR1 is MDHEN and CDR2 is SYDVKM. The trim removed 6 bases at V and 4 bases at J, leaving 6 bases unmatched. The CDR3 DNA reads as TGTGCCAGCAGGATGACAGGGGGAACCTATGGCTACACCTTC. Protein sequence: CASRMTGGTYGYTF.